The 31 T cell receptor beta chains below were found in one sample sequenced in a study of blood T cell repertoires in COVID-19. Libraries were prepared by immunoSEQ multiplex PCR; TCRdb keeps only in-frame clonotypes and omits some of them. The sample lists roughly 80,000 clones, roughly 84% occurring once. Sequenced: peripheral blood. Receptors originate from a man aged 50 or older with acute or convalescent COVID-19.

In its sample, this clone was seen a few times. The chain uses TRBV24-1 and TRBJ2-5; the match to TRBD2 covers 9 bases. Germline loops: CDR1 KGHDR, CDR2 SFDVKD. V lost 9 bases to trimming and J lost 4 bases; unmatched junction nucleotides: 5. This CDR3 is 13 amino acids long. The CDR3 is CATQREARETQYF. The CDR3 coding sequence is TGTGCCACCCAGCGGGAGGCAAGAGAGACCCAGTACTTC.

The J gene is TRBJ1-5, the V gene TRBV24-1; D is ambiguous. Trimming left V 3 bases short and J 4 bases short, with 6 bases between. CDR1 and CDR2 (germline): KGHDR, SFDVKD. The CDR3 is made up of 13 amino acids. The CDR3 sequence: CATSDAGNQPQHF. In DNA form, the CDR3 reads TGTGCCACCAGTGATGCCGGGAATCAGCCCCAGCATTTT.

The chain combines TRBV7-9 with TRBJ1-2, with 7 bases fitting TRBD1. V lost 1 base, J lost 4 bases, and 9 bases stayed unmatched. The CDR3 is made up of 16 amino acids. From germline, CDR1 is SEHNR and CDR2 FQNEAQ (reference sequence). In DNA, the CDR3 is TGTGCCAGCAGCTTAGGTGGACAGGTCGACGGCTATGGCTACACCTTC. Its translation: CASSLGGQVDGYGYTF.

The genes are TRBV29-1 and TRBJ2-1; 9 bases fit TRBD2. The CDR3 spans 13 residues. Germline-derived CDR1 and CDR2 are SQVTM and ANQGSEA. V shed 2 bases, J shed 7 bases, and the junction held 3 bases outside the gene matches. CDR3 nucleotides: TGCAGCGTTGAACTAGCGGGAAGGAATGAGCAGTTCTTC. Translating it yields CSVELAGRNEQFF.

The chain uses TRBV9 and TRBJ2-2; the match to TRBD2 covers 8 bases. Unmatched junction bases numbered 10, after V lost 0 bases and J lost 6 bases. CDR3 length: 17 residues. The germline V gene encodes CDR1 SGDLS and CDR2 YYNGEE. CDR3 residues: CASSVGGTSKSAGELFF. CDR3 DNA: TGTGCCAGCAGCGTAGGAGGGACTAGTAAGTCGGCCGGGGAGCTGTTTTTT.

This rearrangement joins TRBV5-8 to TRBJ2-1; 11 positions agree with TRBD2. The CDR3 totals 18 residues. Germline V gene sequence: CDR1 SGHTS, CDR2 YDEGEE. J lost 6 bases, V lost 2 bases, and 13 bases had no gene match. This CDR3 is CASSFLAGGPRNSNEQFF. CDR3 nucleotides: TGTGCCAGCAGCTTCCTAGCGGGAGGCCCTAGAAATTCCAATGAGCAGTTCTTC.

This chain uses TRBV19 with TRBJ1-1, with TRBD1 matching over 8 bases. Trimming at V came to 3 bases and at J to 4 bases, leaving 4 bases not matched to a gene. CDR1 is LNHDA and CDR2 is SQIVND in the germline V gene (reference sequence). This CDR3 comprises 14 residues. The CDR3 loop is CASSIRDRPTEAFF. CDR3 bases: TGTGCCAGTAGTATTCGGGACAGGCCCACTGAAGCTTTCTTT. The variable domain in full, completed from reference TRBV19 and TRBJ1-1, reads DGGITQSPKYLFRKEGQNVTLSCEQNLNHDAMYWYRQDPGQGLRLIYYSQIVNDFQKGDIAEGYSVSREKKESFPLTVTSAQKNPTAFYLCASSIRDRPTEAFFGQGTRLTVV.

This chain joins TRBV19 and TRBJ2-7; 8 bases fit TRBD1. The germline V gene has CDR1 LNHDA and CDR2 SQIVND (reference sequence). Trimming removed 5 bases from V and 10 bases from J; junction bases left unmatched: 16. The CDR3 spans 15 residues. The CDR3 region is CASSVSTGTGATQYF. For the CDR3, the DNA is TGTGCCAGTAGTGTGTCTACCGGGACAGGCGCTACCCAGTACTTC. The whole variable domain, remainder taken from reference TRBV19 and TRBJ2-7, is DGGITQSPKYLFRKEGQNVTLSCEQNLNHDAMYWYRQDPGQGLRLIYYSQIVNDFQKGDIAEGYSVSREKKESFPLTVTSAQKNPTAFYLCASSVSTGTGATQYFGPGTRLTVT.

The genes are TRBV9 and TRBJ2-3, with 9 bases identical to TRBD2. This CDR3 contains 15 residues. From germline, CDR1 is SGDLS and CDR2 YYNGEE. The V and J ends lost 4 bases and 1 base, in that order; junction bases with no gene match: 4. In DNA, the CDR3 is TGTGCCAGCAGCCGTTCTAGCGGGGGCACAGATACGCAGTATTTT. As protein: CASSRSSGGTDTQYF.

This CDR3 is CASSLVGRGDGYTF. The CDR3 coding sequence is TGTGCCAGCAGCTTAGTCGGCAGGGGTGATGGCTACACCTTC. This chain uses TRBV7-2 with TRBJ1-2, with a possible D match to TRBD1 (6 bases). The CDR3 has 14 residues. Trimming shortened V by 1 base and J by 6 bases, and 12 bases separated the two germline ends. Looked up from germline, CDR1 is SGHTA and CDR2 is FQGNSA.

CDR3 coding DNA: TGCGCCAGCAGCCAAGTGTATGGGGCAAGCTCTGGAAACACCATATATTTT. Translated, it gives CASSQVYGASSGNTIYF. The chain links TRBV4-3 to TRBJ1-3, with D perhaps TRBD1 (5 bases). Trimming stripped 1 base from V and 0 bases from J, with 13 bases between. Germline lookup yields CDR1 LGHNA and CDR2 YSLEER. The CDR3 has 17 residues.

The rearrangement links TRBV24-1 to TRBJ2-1, with TRBD2 matching over 7 bases. J was trimmed by 10 bases and V by 4 bases; bases with no gene match: 9. Germline values: CDR1 KGHDR, CDR2 SFDVKD. This CDR3 comprises 14 residues. The CDR3 here is CATSDGPAGREQFF. CDR3 nucleotides: TGTGCCACCAGTGACGGTCCAGCGGGAAGGGAGCAGTTCTTC.

The chain couples TRBV5-6 to TRBJ2-7; TRBD2 aligns across 10 bases. Losses at the gene ends were 1 base for V and 2 bases for J; bases not matched to a gene: 9. CDR3 size: 17 residues. Per the germline V gene, CDR1 is SGHDT and CDR2 is YYEEEE. CDR3 DNA sequence: TGTGCCAGCAGCTTGTTATTCGGACTAGCGGATACCTACGAGCAGTACTTC. Translation: CASSLLFGLADTYEQYF.

This clone was observed a single time. This chain joins TRBV7-2 and TRBJ1-2, with a tentative D call TRBD1 (5 bases). The CDR3 runs to 15 residues. V lost 2 bases and J 7 bases, leaving 17 bases between the germline ends. CDR1 is SGHTA, CDR2 FQGNSA, per germline. The CDR3 DNA is TGTGCCAGCAGCTTAACGTGGGATGGGGCAGGTGGCTACACCTTC. This gives the protein CASSLTWDGAGGYTF. The complete variable domain, with remaining parts taken from reference TRBV7-2 and TRBJ1-2, reads GAGVSQSPSNKVTEKGKDVELRCDPISGHTALYWYRQSLGQGLEFLIYFQGNSAPDKSGLPSDRFSAERTGGSVSTLTIQRTQQEDSAVYLCASSLTWDGAGGYTFGSGTRLTVV.

This chain uses TRBV7-2 with TRBJ2-5; 12 positions agree with TRBD2. The CDR3 runs to 16 residues. J was trimmed by 4 bases and V by 6 bases; bases with no gene match: 9. Looked up from germline, CDR1 is SGHTA and CDR2 is FQGNSA. CDR3 in amino acids: CASRSPTSGSGETQYF. CDR3 nucleotides: TGTGCCAGCAGGTCACCGACTAGCGGGAGTGGAGAGACCCAGTACTTC.

This chain uses TRBV6-5 with TRBJ1-5; no clear D. This CDR3 has 11 residues. Germline V lookup: CDR1 MNHEY, CDR2 SVGAGI. V shed 6 bases and J shed 8 bases, with 8 bases lying between them. The CDR3 sequence is CASSLVEPQHF. In DNA form, the CDR3 reads TGTGCCAGCAGCTTAGTGGAGCCCCAGCATTTT.

The V and J genes are TRBV12-5 and TRBJ1-2, with a possible D match to TRBD1 (5 bases). Germline CDR1 LGHNT, CDR2 FRNRAP. The CDR3 covers 13 residues. Trimming stripped 3 bases from V and 0 bases from J, with 5 bases between. The chain's CDR3 is CASGLQANYGYTF. The CDR3 nucleotides read TGTGCTAGTGGTTTACAGGCTAACTATGGCTACACCTTC. The whole variable domain, filled in from reference TRBV12-5 and TRBJ1-2, reads DARVTQTPRHKVTEMGQEVTMRCQPILGHNTVFWYRQTMMQGLELLAYFRNRAPLDDSGMPKDRFSAEMPDATLATLKIQPSEPRDSAVYFCASGLQANYGYTFGSGTRLTVV.

This chain joins TRBV3-1 (or the pseudogene TRBV3-2) and TRBJ2-1; TRBD2 agrees at 12 bases. CDR1 LGHDT and CDR2 YNNKEL come from the germline V gene (reference sequence). This CDR3 spans 15 amino acids. Trimming cost V 3 bases and J 5 bases; bases outside gene matches: 2. Here the CDR3 reads CASSQRTSGDNEQFF. The CDR3 region has the DNA TGTGCCAGCAGCCAGAGGACTAGCGGGGACAATGAGCAGTTCTTC.

V usage is TRBV9 and J usage is TRBJ2-3; 11 nucleotides agree with TRBD2. This CDR3 region has 18 residues. Germline-derived CDR1 and CDR2 are SGDLS and YYNGEE. Trimming took 5 bases from V and 2 from J; bases not matched to a gene: 13. This chain's CDR3 is CASSTTAGTSGHTDTQYF. CDR3 bases: TGTGCCAGCAGTACCACCGCAGGGACTAGCGGACACACAGATACGCAGTATTTT. The full variable domain, in which reference TRBV9 and TRBJ2-3 provide the parts outside the CDR3, is DSGVTQTPKHLITATGQRVTLRCSPRSGDLSVYWYQQSLDQGLQFLIQYYNGEERAKGNILERFSAQQFPDLHSELNLSSLELGDSALYFCASSTTAGTSGHTDTQYFGPGTRLTVL.

CDR3 sequence reads: CASSEAGGAGYGYTF. The CDR3 DNA is TGTGCCAGCAGTGAAGCTGGGGGGGCAGGCTATGGCTACACCTTC. The chain recombines TRBV2 with TRBJ1-2, with D possibly TRBD1 on 6 matching bases. V lost 0 bases and J lost 4, with 12 bases in between. The CDR3 length is 15 residues. The V gene's germline CDR1 is SNHLY and CDR2 FYNNEI.

With respect to this clone: This specimen includes other DNA sequences encoding the same CDR3. This chain's CDR3 is CASSRGLAGVSSYNEQFF. CDR3 DNA: TGCGCCAGCAGCCGCGGACTAGCGGGGGTAAGCTCCTACAATGAGCAGTTCTTC. The rearrangement uses TRBV4-1 and TRBJ2-1; 13 bases line up with TRBD2. V dropped 4 bases and J dropped 0; count of bases not matched to a gene: 6. Germline lookup yields CDR1 MGHRA and CDR2 YSYEKL. This CDR3 region has 18 residues.

V and J are TRBV6-2 or TRBV6-3 and TRBJ1-5; 7 bases line up with TRBD1. In germline, CDR1 is MNHEY, CDR2 SVGEGT. V lost 2 bases and J lost 11; bases outside the gene matches: 15. The CDR3 is made up of 16 amino acids. Here the CDR3 reads CASSYRLHRGPSAQHF. CDR3 DNA sequence: TGTGCCAGCAGTTACCGACTTCACAGGGGTCCGTCCGCCCAGCATTTT.

The V gene is TRBV7-2, the J gene TRBJ2-7; possible D gene TRBD1, 6 bases. The CDR3 runs 13 residues. Germline CDR1 is SGHTA and CDR2 is FQGNSA. The ends were cut back, 1 base at V and 7 bases at J, with 11 bases in the middle. CDR3 protein: CASSLGHREEQYF. The CDR3 DNA reads as TGTGCCAGCAGCTTAGGACACAGGGAGGAGCAGTACTTC.

The V and J genes are TRBV3-1 (or the pseudogene TRBV3-2) and TRBJ1-2; 10 bases match TRBD1. The CDR3 is 16 amino acids. V shed 0 bases and J 7 bases; nucleotides not matched to a gene: 8. Germline CDR1 reads LGHDT; CDR2 reads YNNKEL (reference sequence). The CDR3 sequence is CASSQDRRQGARGYTF. The CDR3 DNA sequence: TGTGCCAGCAGCCAAGATCGGAGACAGGGGGCGCGTGGCTACACCTTC.

This clone appeared once. V gene TRBV27 combines with J gene TRBJ2-1; D is unresolved. Germline lookup yields CDR1 MNHEY and CDR2 SMNVEV (reference sequence). The CDR3 spans 14 residues. V lost 6 bases and J 0 bases, leaving 9 bases between the germline ends. The CDR3 DNA reads TGTGCCAGCAGCCTACTTAGCTCCTACAATGAGCAGTTCTTC. Translating gives CASSLLSSYNEQFF.

The chain uses TRBV11-2 and TRBJ1-2; no clear D gene. V was cut by 1 base and J by 1 base, with 7 bases left in between. Germline loops: CDR1 SGHAT, CDR2 FQNNGV. The length of the CDR3 is 14 residues. CDR3 in amino acids: CASSLGSVNYGYTF. The CDR3 nucleotides are TGTGCCAGCAGCTTAGGATCAGTTAACTATGGCTACACCTTC.

This clone was counted a few times. The J gene is TRBJ1-2, the V gene TRBV4-2, with a tentative D call TRBD1 (5 bases). V gave up 0 bases and J gave up 3 bases, with 11 bases separating them. The CDR3 length is 15 residues. From germline, CDR1 is LGHNA and CDR2 YNFKEQ. The CDR3 region has the DNA TGTGCCAGCAGCCAAGACGAGACAGATTACTATGGCTACACCTTC. This sequence encodes CASSQDETDYYGYTF.

J is TRBJ2-2 and V is TRBV10-1, with 8 positions matching TRBD2. Germline CDR1 reads WNHNN; CDR2 reads SYGVQD (reference sequence). V lost 6 bases and J lost 7; bases outside the gene matches: 4. The CDR3 runs 13 residues. CDR3: CASRLAEGGELFF. As DNA, the CDR3 is TGCGCCAGCAGACTAGCGGAAGGCGGGGAGCTGTTTTTT.

The genes are TRBV12-3 or TRBV12-4 and TRBJ1-1; a weak D match, TRBD1 (5 bases). Trimming removed 8 bases from V and 6 bases from J, with 16 bases in between. The CDR3 consists of 13 residues. The CDR3 DNA is TGTGCCAGCTTGGACATTCGATTGGCTGAAGCTTTCTTT. It yields the protein CASLDIRLAEAFF.

This clone was counted between two and nine times. The chain has TRBV7-9 and TRBJ2-1; 9 bases match TRBD2. The CDR3 length is 16 residues. The junction had 19 bases not matched to a gene; V was cut back by 10 bases and J by 9 bases. The germline V gene has CDR1 SEHNR and CDR2 FQNEAQ (reference sequence). The CDR3 reads CATNPLGGSGGSEQFF. CDR3 bases: TGTGCCACCAACCCCCTTGGTGGTAGCGGGGGCAGTGAGCAGTTCTTC. Looking up the rest from reference TRBV7-9 and TRBJ2-1 gives the full variable domain: DTGVSQNPRHKITKRGQNVTFRCDPISEHNRLYWYRQTLGQGPEFLTYFQNEAQLEKSRLLSDRFSAERPKGSFSTLEIQRTEQGDSAMYLCATNPLGGSGGSEQFFGPGTRLTVL.

The genes are TRBV19 and TRBJ2-7; D is possibly TRBD2 (5 bases). The germline V and J ends were trimmed by 4 bases and 0 bases, with 13 bases remaining between them. The CDR3 is made up of 15 amino acids. Germline CDR1 reads LNHDA; CDR2 reads SQIVND (reference sequence). CDR3 nucleotides: TGTGCCAGTAGTAGGAGGCATCTAGGCTCCTACGAGCAGTACTTC. This translates into CASSRRHLGSYEQYF.